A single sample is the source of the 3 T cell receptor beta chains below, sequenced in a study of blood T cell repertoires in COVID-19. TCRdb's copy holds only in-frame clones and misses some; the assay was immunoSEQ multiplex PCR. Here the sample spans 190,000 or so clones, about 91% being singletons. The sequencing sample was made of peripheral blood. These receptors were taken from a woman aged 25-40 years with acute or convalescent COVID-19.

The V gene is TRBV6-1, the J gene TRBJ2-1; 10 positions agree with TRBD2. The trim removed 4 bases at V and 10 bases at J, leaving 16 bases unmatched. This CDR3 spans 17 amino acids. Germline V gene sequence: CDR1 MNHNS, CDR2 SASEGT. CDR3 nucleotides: TGTGCCAGCAGTGCAAGAAGAGGGCTAGCGGGAGAGGGGGAGCAGTTCTTC. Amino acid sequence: CASSARRGLAGEGEQFF.

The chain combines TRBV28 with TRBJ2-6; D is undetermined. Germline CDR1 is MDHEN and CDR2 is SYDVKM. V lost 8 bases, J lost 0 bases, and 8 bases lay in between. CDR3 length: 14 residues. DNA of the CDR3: TGTGCCAGCGGAGAGAACTCTGGGGCCAACGTCCTGACTTTC. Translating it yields CASGENSGANVLTF.

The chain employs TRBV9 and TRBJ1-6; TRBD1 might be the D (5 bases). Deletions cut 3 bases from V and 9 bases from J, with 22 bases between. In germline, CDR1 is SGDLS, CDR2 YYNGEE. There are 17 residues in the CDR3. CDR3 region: CASSAGRGLDTSSPLHF. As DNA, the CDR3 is TGTGCCAGCAGCGCCGGGCGGGGGTTAGATACTAGTTCACCCCTCCACTTT.